This T cell receptor beta chain comes out of a study of Tregs in tolerant kidney transplant recipients. Mixed chimerism was transient after nonmyeloablative marrow transplants from related graft donors. Germline V gives CDR1 LGHNT, CDR2 FRNRAP. The CDR3 extends over 15 amino acids. V dropped 0 bases and J dropped 0 bases, with 8 bases sitting between them. Only in-frame clones appear in the TCRdb table, and some are missing; sequencing was by immunoSEQ multiplex PCR. The sample carries 80,000 or so clones, 90% to 95% recorded once. The sample here was CD4+ T cells from blood (PBMCs), taken 24 months after the transplant. The receptor's source is a human patient who received a combined kidney and bone marrow transplant. Certain T cells may be donor cells from the graft. The chain has TRBV12-5 and TRBJ1-1; unclear D gene. CDR3 sequence reads: CASGLVLGMNTEAFF. Here the CDR3 DNA reads TGTGCTAGTGGTTTGGTACTGGGCATGAACACTGAAGCTTTCTTT.